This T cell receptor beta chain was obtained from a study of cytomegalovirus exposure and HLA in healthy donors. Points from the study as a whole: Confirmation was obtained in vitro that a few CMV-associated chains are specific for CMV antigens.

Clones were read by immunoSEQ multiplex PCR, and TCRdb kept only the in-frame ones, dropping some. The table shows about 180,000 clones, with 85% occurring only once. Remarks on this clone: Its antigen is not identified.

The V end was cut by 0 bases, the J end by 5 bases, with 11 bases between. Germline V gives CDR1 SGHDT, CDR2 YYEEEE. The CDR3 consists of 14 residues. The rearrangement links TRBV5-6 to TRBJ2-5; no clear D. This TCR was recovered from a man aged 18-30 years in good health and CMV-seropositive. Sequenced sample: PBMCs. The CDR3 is CASSLGLDGETQYF. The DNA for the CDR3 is TGTGCCAGCAGCTTGGGGCTAGATGGGGAGACCCAGTACTTC.